The T cell receptor (beta chain) under discussion was sequenced for a study of IL-17A CD8 T cells in psoriatic arthritis synovium. With regard to the full study: The goal of the study was to characterize the phenotype, molecular profile and function of synovial IL-17A+CD8+ T cells in the pathogenesis of psoriatic arthritis. Beyond this particular receptor, the publication reports: Only a few patients were covered by TCR sequencing, and this limited sample size was acknowledged by the authors. Some individual clones occupied over 4% of the repertoire, though most synovial CD8+ subsets remained polyclonal. Because no psoriatic arthritis synovial tissue samples were available, cells were taken from synovial fluid instead of synovial tissue.

Details on this clone: It lacks a known antigen. No base qualities exist here, and no much larger clone lies one base off it.

Synovial fluid effusions were drawn from actively inflamed joints of patients with psoriatic arthritis. For each patient, synovial fluid served as the source from which three memory CD8+ T cell populations were isolated by sorting: Tc1 cells (IL-17A-IFNgamma+), Tc17 cells (IL-17A+) and the bulk memory fraction, allowing their TCR repertoires to be compared. The psoriatic arthritis patients fulfilled the Classification of Psoriatic Arthritis Study Group (CASPAR) criteria. For the bulk memory CD8+ T cell sort, CD45RA-CD27+/- cells were combined with CD45RA+CD27- cells. A few patients with psoriatic arthritis provided sorted synovial fluid CD8+ T cell subsets that underwent TCRbeta sequencing. Synovial fluid mononuclear cells were isolated with Lymphoprep and cryopreserved in liquid nitrogen before use. The medium used for cryopreservation had approximately 47% fetal calf serum and approximately 10% dimethyl sulfoxide.

DNA was extracted (Qiagen), and TCRbeta V-D-J rearrangements were subjected to bias-controlled amplification followed by high-throughput sequencing (immunoSEQ; Adaptive Biotech). The authors' analysis ran thus. Productive sequences were analyzed at sequence level using the immunoSEQ Analyzer platform. Clonality was calculated as 1 minus Pielou's evenness, so values run from 0 (highly polyclonal) up to 1 (monoclonal). Repertoire overlap between subsets was quantified with the Morisita index, from 0 (no similarity) to 1 (complete similarity). This is the immuneACCESS table as TCRdb keeps it, with only in-frame sequences that have V and J called. A part of the clones is gone; compared with another copy, unresolved V genes explain less than half, and the rest is unexplained. V and J calls and clone size are given by that table; D and trimming were obtained from the DNA. Recorded for this sample are a few thousand clones; about 71% of them occurred a single time. The ten largest clones capture around 14% of the sample.

CDR1 and CDR2 are drawn from the germline V gene: SGHTA, FQGNSA. Measured from the cysteine to the phenylalanine, the CDR3 is 14 residues long. Only the CDR3 region is kept as DNA, spanning 42 bases read in frame from base 1. At the junction V is shortened by 5 bases and J by 4 bases, with 12 bases in between. Sequenced input: memory CD8+ T cells from synovial fluid. The meaning of the sample's cell subset or site label: bulk memory CD8+ T cells (CD45RA-CD27+/- and CD45RA+CD27-). The V gene is TRBV7-2 and the J gene is TRBJ2-1; TRBD1 could be the D gene, as 6 bases match. This TCR came from a human donor with psoriatic arthritis. The base sequence is TGTGCCAGCAGCCCCCGACAGGCTTACAATGAGCAGTTCTTC. This yields the protein CASSPRQAYNEQFF. With all but the CDR3 taken from the reference TRBV7-2 and TRBJ2-1 genes, the full variable domain is: GAGVSQSPSNKVTEKGKDVELRCDPISGHTALYWYRQSLGQGLEFLIYFQGNSAPDKSGLPSDRFSAERTGGSVSTLTIQRTQQEDSAVYLCASSPRQAYNEQFFGPGTRLTVL.